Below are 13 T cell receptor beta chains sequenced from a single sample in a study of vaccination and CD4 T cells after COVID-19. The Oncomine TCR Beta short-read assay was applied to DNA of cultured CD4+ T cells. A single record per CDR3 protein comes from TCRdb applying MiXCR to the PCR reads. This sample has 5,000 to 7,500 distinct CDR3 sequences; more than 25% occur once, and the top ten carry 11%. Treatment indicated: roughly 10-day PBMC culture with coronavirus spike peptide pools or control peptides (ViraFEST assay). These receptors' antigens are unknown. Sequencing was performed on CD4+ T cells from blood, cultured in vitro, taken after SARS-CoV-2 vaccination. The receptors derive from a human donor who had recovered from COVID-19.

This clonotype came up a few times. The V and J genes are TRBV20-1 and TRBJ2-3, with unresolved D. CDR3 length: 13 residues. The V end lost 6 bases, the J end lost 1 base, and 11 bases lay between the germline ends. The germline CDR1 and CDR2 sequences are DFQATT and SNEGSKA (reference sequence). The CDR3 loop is CSALFPGTDTQYF. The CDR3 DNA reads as TGCAGTGCCTTATTTCCAGGCACAGATACGCAGTATTTT.

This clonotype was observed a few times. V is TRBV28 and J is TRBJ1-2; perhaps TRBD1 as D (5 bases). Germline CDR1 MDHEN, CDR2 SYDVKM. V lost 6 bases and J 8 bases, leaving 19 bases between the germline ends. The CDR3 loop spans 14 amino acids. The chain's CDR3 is CASSPTGTMDGYTF. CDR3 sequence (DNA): TGTGCCAGCAGCCCAACCGGGACCATGGACGGCTACACCTTC.

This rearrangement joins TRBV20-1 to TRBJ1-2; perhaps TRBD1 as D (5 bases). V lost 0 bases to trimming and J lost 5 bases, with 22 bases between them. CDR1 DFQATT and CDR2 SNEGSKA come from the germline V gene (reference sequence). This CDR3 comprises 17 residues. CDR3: CSARDRRGSRGEYGYTF. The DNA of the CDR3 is TGCAGTGCTAGAGATCGGAGGGGCTCCCGCGGGGAATATGGCTACACCTTC.

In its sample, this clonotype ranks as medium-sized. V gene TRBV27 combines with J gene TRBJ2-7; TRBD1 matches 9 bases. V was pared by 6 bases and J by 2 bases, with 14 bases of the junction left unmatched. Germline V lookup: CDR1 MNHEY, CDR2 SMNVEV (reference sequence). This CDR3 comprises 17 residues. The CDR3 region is CASSPRAGTGNTYEQYF. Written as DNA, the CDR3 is TGTGCCAGCAGCCCGAGAGCCGGGACAGGGAATACCTACGAGCAGTACTTC.

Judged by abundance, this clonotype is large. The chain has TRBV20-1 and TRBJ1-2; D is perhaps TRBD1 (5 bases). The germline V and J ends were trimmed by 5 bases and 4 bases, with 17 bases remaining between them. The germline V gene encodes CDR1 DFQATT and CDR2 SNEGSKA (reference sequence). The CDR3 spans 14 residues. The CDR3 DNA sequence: TGCAGTGCTTCCTCCCCAGGGTCAGGCTATGGCTACACCTTC. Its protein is CSASSPGSGYGYTF.

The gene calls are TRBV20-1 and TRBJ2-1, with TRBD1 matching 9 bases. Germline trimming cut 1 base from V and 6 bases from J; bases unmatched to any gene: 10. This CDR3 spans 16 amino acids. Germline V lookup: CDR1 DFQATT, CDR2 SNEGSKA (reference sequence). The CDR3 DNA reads TGCAGTGCTAGAGTCCCGGGACAGGGTGTCCTCAATGAGCAGTTCTTC. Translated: CSARVPGQGVLNEQFF.

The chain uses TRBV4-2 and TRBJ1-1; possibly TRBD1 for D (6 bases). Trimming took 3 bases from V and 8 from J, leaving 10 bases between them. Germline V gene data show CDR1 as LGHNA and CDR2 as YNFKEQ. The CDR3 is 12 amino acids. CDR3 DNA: TGTGCCAGCAGCCAGCCCCAGGGGGAAGCTTTCTTT. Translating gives CASSQPQGEAFF.

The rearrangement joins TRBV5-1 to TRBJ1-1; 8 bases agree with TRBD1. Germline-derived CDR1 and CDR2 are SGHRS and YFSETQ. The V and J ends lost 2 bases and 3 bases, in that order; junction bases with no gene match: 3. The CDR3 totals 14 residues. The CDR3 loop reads CASSFRGRDTEAFF. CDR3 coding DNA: TGCGCCAGCAGCTTCAGGGGGCGAGACACTGAAGCTTTCTTT.

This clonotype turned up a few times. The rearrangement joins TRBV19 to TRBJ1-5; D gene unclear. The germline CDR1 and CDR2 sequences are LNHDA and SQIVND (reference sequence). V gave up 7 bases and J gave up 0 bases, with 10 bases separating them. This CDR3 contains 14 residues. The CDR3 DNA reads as TGTGCCAGTAAAGGCAGAGATAGCAATCAGCCCCAGCATTTT. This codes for CASKGRDSNQPQHF.

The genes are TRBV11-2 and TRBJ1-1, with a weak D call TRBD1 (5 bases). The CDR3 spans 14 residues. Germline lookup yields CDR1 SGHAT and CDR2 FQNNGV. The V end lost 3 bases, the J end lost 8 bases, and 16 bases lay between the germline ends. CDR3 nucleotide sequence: TGTGCCAGCAGCTTGAGCCGGGACGCAAAGGAAGCTTTCTTT. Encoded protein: CASSLSRDAKEAFF. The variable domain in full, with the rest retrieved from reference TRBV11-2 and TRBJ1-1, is EAGVAQSPRYKIIEKRQSVAFWCNPISGHATLYWYQQILGQGPKLLIQFQNNGVVDDSQLPKDRFSAERLKGVDSTLKIQPAKLEDSAVYLCASSLSRDAKEAFFGQGTRLTVV.

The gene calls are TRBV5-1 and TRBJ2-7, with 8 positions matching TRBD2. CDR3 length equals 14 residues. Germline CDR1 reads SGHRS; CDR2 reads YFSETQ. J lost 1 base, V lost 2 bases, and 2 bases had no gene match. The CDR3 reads CASSLLAVSYEQYF. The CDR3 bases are TGCGCCAGCAGCTTACTAGCGGTGTCCTACGAGCAGTACTTC.

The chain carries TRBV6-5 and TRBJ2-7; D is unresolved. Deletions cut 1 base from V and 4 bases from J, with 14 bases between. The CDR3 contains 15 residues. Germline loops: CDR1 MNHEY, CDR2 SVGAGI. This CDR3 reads CASSYLPFPEYEQYF. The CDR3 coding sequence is TGTGCCAGCAGTTACTTACCATTCCCAGAATACGAGCAGTACTTC.

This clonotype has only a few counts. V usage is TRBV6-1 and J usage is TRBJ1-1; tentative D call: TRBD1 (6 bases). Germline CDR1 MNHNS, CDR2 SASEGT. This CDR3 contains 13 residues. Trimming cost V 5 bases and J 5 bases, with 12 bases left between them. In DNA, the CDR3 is TGTGCCAGCAGTAGAGGGGGAATGACTGAAGCTTTCTTT. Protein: CASSRGGMTEAFF.